This passage covers 5 T cell receptor beta chains from one sample sequenced in a study of CD8+ T cells in alopecia areata. The sample's treatment: oral pan-JAK inhibitor, 5-10 mg twice daily. Investigators isolated RNA and reverse transcribed it into cDNA to act as the sequencing template. Using immunoSEQ multiplex PCR, the repertoire was profiled, and TCRdb retains in-frame clones only, with some absent. The sample contains about 140,000 clones, 86% of which appear only once. Here the sequenced sample was CD8+ T cells sorted from blood, taken at week 4, from a patient treated with tofacitinib. Receptor source: a human donor with alopecia areata.

This clone has a single count. This sample also contains other DNA sequences that code for the same CDR3. The rearrangement uses TRBV9 and TRBJ2-3; no clear D. Looked up from germline, CDR1 is SGDLS and CDR2 is YYNGEE. CDR3 length: 13 amino acids. Trimming pared 0 bases from V and 5 bases from J, leaving 7 bases between. The CDR3 reads CASSVDGGDTQYF. In nucleotides, the CDR3 is TGTGCCAGCAGCGTAGACGGCGGAGATACGCAGTATTTT.

This chain connects TRBV5-4 to TRBJ1-2, with 11 bases aligning to TRBD1. In germline, CDR1 is SGHNT, CDR2 YYREEE (reference sequence). The CDR3 loop spans 14 amino acids. The ends lost 10 bases at V and 3 bases at J; junction bases unmatched: 8. CDR3 in DNA: TGTGCCGTTAGGGGACAGGGGGTCGACTATGGCTACACCTTC. This encodes CAVRGQGVDYGYTF. Complete variable domain (other parts from reference TRBV5-4 and TRBJ1-2): ETGVTQSPTHLIKTRGQQVTLRCSSQSGHNTVSWYQQALGQGPQFIFQYYREEENGRGNFPPRFSGLQFPNYSSELNVNALELDDSALYLCAVRGQGVDYGYTFGSGTRLTVV.

This clone was recorded a few times. This rearrangement joins TRBV5-1 to TRBJ2-7, with a possible D match to TRBD1 (6 bases). The CDR3 has 14 residues. Trimming stripped 0 bases from V and 5 bases from J, with 12 bases between. Germline values: CDR1 SGHRS, CDR2 YFSETQ. CDR3 sequence: CASSLDRVQDEQYF. The DNA for the CDR3 is TGCGCCAGCAGCTTGGACAGGGTTCAGGACGAGCAGTACTTC.

This chain uses TRBV29-1 with TRBJ2-7; D is undetermined. The germline CDR1 and CDR2 sequences are SQVTM and ANQGSEA. The CDR3 runs 13 residues. With 8 bases removed from V and 5 bases from J, the gap between germline ends came to 19 bases. The CDR3 sequence: CSTTTRPSDEQYF. The CDR3 bases are TGCAGCACAACGACACGGCCATCTGACGAGCAGTACTTC.

The genes are TRBV27 and TRBJ2-1, with 10 bases fitting TRBD2. The CDR3 contains 16 residues. After removal of 3 bases from V and 0 bases from J, the junction contained 2 bases not matched to a gene. CDR1 MNHEY and CDR2 SMNVEV come from the germline V gene (reference sequence). The CDR3 sequence is CASSFSSGGSYNEQFF. The CDR3 DNA is TGTGCCAGCAGTTTTTCTAGCGGGGGCTCCTACAATGAGCAGTTCTTC.